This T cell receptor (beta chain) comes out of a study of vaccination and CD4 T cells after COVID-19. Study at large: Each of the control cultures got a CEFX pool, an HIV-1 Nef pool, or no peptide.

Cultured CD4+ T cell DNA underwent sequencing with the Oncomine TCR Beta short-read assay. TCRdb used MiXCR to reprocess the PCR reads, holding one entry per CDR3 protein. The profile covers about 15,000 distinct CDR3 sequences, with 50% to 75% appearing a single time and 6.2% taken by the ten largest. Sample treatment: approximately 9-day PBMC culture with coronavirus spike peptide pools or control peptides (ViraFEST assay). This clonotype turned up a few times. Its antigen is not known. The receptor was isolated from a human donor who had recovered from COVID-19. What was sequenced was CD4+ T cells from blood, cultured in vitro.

The CDR3 spells CSAYNTGELFF. The DNA for the CDR3 is TGCAGTGCTTATAACACCGGGGAGCTGTTTTTT. J is TRBJ2-2 and V is TRBV20-1; D unresolved. Germline CDR1 reads DFQATT; CDR2 reads SNEGSKA (reference sequence). Trimming stripped 5 bases from V and 2 bases from J, with 3 bases between. The CDR3 runs 11 residues.